This paragraph covers one TCR beta chain sequence. The CDR3 has 14 amino acids. Germline CDR1 is SGHNT and CDR2 is YENEEA. Trimming removed 5 bases at V and 4 bases at J, with 14 bases between. The sample belongs to a study of OX40 agonist ivuxolimab in advanced cancers. Study information: Patients undergoing dose escalation presented with hepatocellular carcinoma, melanoma, renal cell or head and neck cancer.

Generated by immunoSEQ multiplex PCR, the TCRdb table keeps only in-frame clones and is missing some. The data contain 75,000 to 90,000 clones, approximately 90% of them singletons. This specimen was CD4+ or CD8+ T cells sorted from blood, taken in a trial of the OX40 agonist ivuxolimab. The receptor's source is an adult with an advanced solid tumor such as melanoma, head and neck, liver or kidney cancer. V and J are TRBV11-3 and TRBJ2-5; TRBD2 might be the D (7 bases). CDR3 sequence (DNA): TGTGCCAGCAGCCCGCCCGGGGGGCCAGAGACCCAGTACTTC. Its protein product is CASSPPGGPETQYF. Looking up the rest from reference TRBV11-3 and TRBJ2-5 gives the full variable domain: EAGVVQSPRYKIIEKKQPVAFWCNPISGHNTLYWYLQNLGQGPELLIRYENEEAVDDSQLPKDRFSAERLKGVDSTLKIQPAELGDSAVYLCASSPPGGPETQYFGPGTRLLVL.